One sample yielded the 30 T cell receptor beta chains listed below, sequenced in a study of T cells in Graves' hyperthyroidism and ophthalmopathy. Researchers took RNA transcripts and amplified the TCR beta CDR3 regions from them. HTBI primers were the set used in a first-round RT-PCR of the TCR CDR3. TCRdb re-called the multiplex PCR reads through MiXCR, storing one row per CDR3 protein. The sample records approximately 520,000 distinct CDR3 sequences, around 22% being singletons. Material for sequencing was blood. These receptors all stem from a woman aged 25 to 39 with Graves' ophthalmopathy.

This clonotype was seen ten or more times. J is TRBJ1-2 and V is TRBV5-1; 7 positions match TRBD1. Trimming removed 0 bases from V and 6 bases from J; junction bases left unmatched: 5. CDR3 length: 14 residues. Per germline, CDR1 SGHRS and CDR2 YFSETQ. The CDR3 sequence: CASSLEEGGDGYTF. CDR3 in DNA: TGCGCCAGCAGCTTGGAGGAAGGGGGCGATGGCTACACCTTC.

In this sample, this clonotype turned up many times. The CDR3 spells CASRGRGGEAFF. CDR3 coding DNA: TGTGCCAGCAGGGGTAGAGGGGGTGAAGCTTTCTTT. This sequence joins TRBV12-3 or TRBV12-4 and TRBJ1-1; D may be TRBD1 (6 bases). This CDR3 has 12 residues. V lost 6 bases to trimming and J lost 7 bases, with 12 bases between them.

The V call is TRBV6-5, the J call TRBJ1-1; no reliable D call. Germline loops: CDR1 MNHEY, CDR2 SVGAGI. The CDR3 is made up of 15 amino acids. Trimming removed 0 bases from V and 5 bases from J, with 13 bases in between. The CDR3 region has the DNA TGTGCCAGCAGTTACTCGAATGGGGTCGGGACTGAAGCTTTCTTT. This translates into CASSYSNGVGTEAFF.

This rearrangement joins TRBV18 to TRBJ2-7; no definite D call. The ends were cut back, 1 base at V and 2 bases at J, with 12 bases in the middle. The CDR3 totals 15 residues. Germline loops: CDR1 KGHSH, CDR2 LQKENI. CDR3 region: CASSPQTQAPYEQYF. The CDR3, as DNA: TGTGCCAGCTCACCACAGACTCAGGCGCCCTACGAGCAGTACTTC. The full variable domain, in which reference TRBV18 and TRBJ2-7 provide the parts outside the CDR3, is NAGVMQNPRHLVRRRGQEARLRCSPMKGHSHVYWYRQLPEEGLKFMVYLQKENIIDESGMPKERFSAEFPKEGPSILRIQQVVRGDSAAYFCASSPQTQAPYEQYFGPGTRLTVT.

In this sample, this clonotype turned up many times. The rearrangement joins TRBV6-2 or TRBV6-3 to TRBJ2-7; 13 positions agree with TRBD2. Germline trimming cut 5 bases from V and 3 bases from J; bases unmatched to any gene: 16. Germline V gene lookup returns CDR1 MNHEY and CDR2 SVGEGT. There are 19 residues in the CDR3. CDR3 coding DNA: TGTGCCAGCAGTCCACGTGGTAATTTGCGGACTAGCGGGAGCTACGAGCAGTACTTC. Its protein product is CASSPRGNLRTSGSYEQYF.

This clonotype was seen repeatedly, ten times or more. The chain uses TRBV15 and TRBJ1-1, with a weak D call TRBD1 (6 bases). CDR1 is LNHNV and CDR2 is YYDKDF in the germline V gene (reference sequence). Trimming left V 3 bases short and J 10 bases short, with 18 bases between. The CDR3 loop spans 14 amino acids. CDR3 amino acids: CATSSEGGTGGAFF. DNA of the CDR3: TGTGCCACCAGCAGTGAGGGGGGTACGGGTGGAGCTTTCTTT.

This clonotype was picked up a small number of times. This chain joins TRBV19 and TRBJ1-5; 11 nucleotides line up with TRBD1. Germline CDR1 is LNHDA and CDR2 is SQIVND (reference sequence). The junction had 9 bases not matched to a gene; V was cut back by 5 bases and J by 0 bases. The CDR3 runs to 18 residues. CDR3 DNA: TGTGCCAGTAGTCAAGGGACAGGGGGACACTATAGCAATCAGCCCCAGCATTTT. Its translation: CASSQGTGGHYSNQPQHF.

This sequence joins TRBV11-2 and TRBJ2-7; D possibly uses TRBD1 or TRBD2 (5 bases each). CDR3 length equals 18 residues. Germline V gene sequence: CDR1 SGHAT, CDR2 FQNNGV. V lost 0 bases, J lost 1 base, and 19 bases lay in between. Written as DNA, the CDR3 is TGTGCCAGCAGCTTAGAGGCCCACCGAGGGACGCTATCCTACGAGCAGTACTTC. This sequence encodes CASSLEAHRGTLSYEQYF. Supplemented by reference TRBV11-2 and TRBJ2-7, the full variable domain reads EAGVAQSPRYKIIEKRQSVAFWCNPISGHATLYWYQQILGQGPKLLIQFQNNGVVDDSQLPKDRFSAERLKGVDSTLKIQPAKLEDSAVYLCASSLEAHRGTLSYEQYFGPGTRLTVT.

This clonotype was seen at least ten times. This may stem from a read error, because a much larger clone lies one nucleotide away. J is TRBJ2-7 and V is TRBV15, with D uncertain. The CDR3 runs 13 residues. CDR1 and CDR2 from the germline V gene are LNHNV and YYDKDF (reference sequence). CDR3 loop: CATGRDPSYEQYF. The CDR3 DNA reads as TGTGCCACCGGCAGAGATCCCTCCTACGAGCAGTACTTC.

The chain combines TRBV5-1 with TRBJ1-1, with 10 bases aligning to TRBD1. This CDR3 contains 15 residues. Germline lookup yields CDR1 SGHRS and CDR2 YFSETQ. V gave up 4 bases and J gave up 5 bases; unmatched junction bases: 8. CDR3 residues: CASSTAGQGGTEAFF. CDR3 bases: TGCGCCAGCAGCACCGCCGGACAGGGGGGTACTGAAGCTTTCTTT.

This clonotype was detected many times. The chain recombines TRBV3-1 with TRBJ1-2; D call uncertain. This CDR3 is 13 amino acids long. CDR1 LGHDT and CDR2 YNNKEL come from the germline V gene (reference sequence). V was clipped by 8 bases and J by 5 bases, with 15 bases between them. As DNA, the CDR3 is TGTGCCAGCCGCCCTGGATTGGGGTATGGCTACACCTTC. It is translated as CASRPGLGYGYTF.

This clonotype showed up many times. The chain recombines TRBV6-5 with TRBJ1-2; 10 nucleotides align to TRBD1. Germline lookup yields CDR1 MNHEY and CDR2 SVGAGI. The CDR3 sequence is 15 residues long. Unmatched junction bases numbered 13, after V lost 8 bases and J lost 7 bases. The CDR3 loop reads CASGYNTGTGVGYTF. CDR3 DNA: TGTGCCAGCGGATACAACACCGGGACAGGGGTTGGCTACACCTTC.

The rearrangement links TRBV28 to TRBJ1-3; 10 nucleotides match TRBD1. V trimming: 7 bases; J trimming: 2 bases; junction bases outside the gene matches: 8. The CDR3 totals 16 residues. The germline V gene encodes CDR1 MDHEN and CDR2 SYDVKM. CDR3 protein: CASMTGGNSPGNTIYF. The CDR3 DNA sequence: TGTGCCAGCATGACAGGGGGCAACAGTCCTGGAAACACCATATATTTT.

This clonotype was counted between two and nine times. The rearrangement uses TRBV10-1 and TRBJ1-3; a possible D gene is TRBD1 (6 bases). Germline CDR1 reads WNHNN; CDR2 reads SYGVQD (reference sequence). V lost 2 bases and J lost 0, with 14 bases in between. This CDR3 comprises 17 residues. Here the CDR3 DNA reads TGCGCCAGCAGTGAGGGGTACAGGGCCAGCTCTGGAAACACCATATATTTT. Residues: CASSEGYRASSGNTIYF.

This clonotype appeared many times. The rearrangement links TRBV7-8 to TRBJ2-2, with TRBD2 matching 8 bases. The length of the CDR3 is 16 residues. Trimming removed 6 bases from V and 0 bases from J; junction bases left unmatched: 6. CDR1 is SGHVS and CDR2 is FQNEAQ in the germline V gene. CDR3 sequence reads: CASSVAGGSNTGELFF. In DNA form, the CDR3 reads TGTGCCAGCAGTGTGGCGGGGGGCTCGAACACCGGGGAGCTGTTTTTT.

This sequence joins TRBV28 and TRBJ1-2; 9 positions agree with TRBD1. Germline lookup yields CDR1 MDHEN and CDR2 SYDVKM. With 4 bases clipped from V and 7 bases from J, the junction kept 10 bases outside the gene matches. CDR3 length: 15 residues. The CDR3 loop is CASSSIRTGGVGYTF. CDR3 DNA: TGTGCCAGCAGTTCCATTCGAACAGGGGGCGTTGGCTACACCTTC.

Concerning this clonotype: Mismatch with germline at one junction end may stem from a read error. The chain links TRBV7-3 to TRBJ2-5; 13 bases line up with TRBD2. CDR3 length equals 15 residues. Germline-derived CDR1 and CDR2 are SGHTA and FQGTGA. CDR3 residues: CASSRTSGSQDTQYF. The CDR3 DNA is TGTGCCAGCAGCCGGACTAGCGGGAGCCAAGATACCCAGTACTTC. Using reference TRBV7-3 and TRBJ2-5 for the parts outside the CDR3, the full variable domain is GAGVSQTPSNKVTEKGKYVELRCDPISGHTALYWYRQSLGQGPEFLIYFQGTGAADDSGLPNDRFFAVRPEGSVSTLKIQRTERGDSAVYLCASSRTSGSQDTQYFGPGTRLLVL.

This clonotype was seen repeatedly, ten times or more. The gene calls are TRBV6-1 and TRBJ2-5; a weak D match, TRBD1 (5 bases). The V end lost 2 bases, the J end lost 5 bases, and 9 bases lay between the germline ends. This CDR3 has 13 amino acids. Per the germline V gene, CDR1 is MNHNS and CDR2 is SASEGT. The CDR3 DNA follows: TGTGCCAGCAGTGAACCAGGGCTCGAGACCCAGTACTTC. As protein: CASSEPGLETQYF.

This clonotype was observed at least ten times. The chain employs TRBV6-5 and TRBJ2-2, with D possibly being TRBD1 or TRBD2 (6 bases each). With 8 bases removed from V and 7 bases from J, the gap between germline ends came to 20 bases. Germline loops: CDR1 MNHEY, CDR2 SVGAGI. CDR3 length equals 15 residues. The CDR3 DNA sequence: TGTGCCAGCGAGCCCGTGGGGGGCAAAGGCGGGGAGCTGTTTTTT. It is translated as CASEPVGGKGGELFF.

This clonotype was observed at least ten times. The rearrangement uses TRBV6-1 and TRBJ1-5; 7 nucleotides line up with TRBD1. J gave up 5 bases and V 4 bases, and 8 bases lay outside the gene matches. This CDR3 is built from 15 residues. CDR1 MNHNS and CDR2 SASEGT come from the germline V gene. The CDR3 DNA reads TGTGCCAGCAGTGGCGATCGACAGGGTTATCAGCCCCAGCATTTT. Its protein is CASSGDRQGYQPQHF.

This clonotype was detected ten times or more. The chain is built from TRBV4-3 and TRBJ1-2, with a possible D match to TRBD1 (5 bases). The V and J ends lost 0 bases and 4 bases respectively, with 18 bases between them. The CDR3 is 17 residues long. Germline V gene lookup returns CDR1 LGHNA and CDR2 YSLEER. CDR3 residues: CASSQDPTGEGLYGYTF. As DNA, the CDR3 is TGCGCCAGCAGCCAAGATCCCACAGGAGAGGGCCTCTATGGCTACACCTTC.

This clonotype was counted many times. The rearrangement links TRBV5-1 to TRBJ1-1, with TRBD1 as a possible D gene (5 bases). In germline, CDR1 is SGHRS, CDR2 YFSETQ. This CDR3 comprises 13 residues. Trimming took 9 bases from V and 5 from J, leaving 17 bases between them. CDR3 nucleotides: TGCGCCACCGCAAAGGGGCGCGGAACTGAAGCTTTCTTT. Translation: CATAKGRGTEAFF.

Ten or more counts support this clonotype. The rearrangement uses TRBV27 and TRBJ2-7; maybe TRBD1 (5 bases). Germline CDR1 is MNHEY and CDR2 is SMNVEV (reference sequence). This CDR3 contains 15 residues. The V gene lost 5 bases and the J gene lost 0 bases, with 14 bases spanning the gap. The CDR3 reads CASSPRAGSSYEQYF. The CDR3 region has the DNA TGTGCCAGCAGTCCCAGGGCAGGGTCCTCCTACGAGCAGTACTTC.

This chain uses TRBV28 with TRBJ2-7, with 7 bases identical to TRBD1. Germline CDR1 and CDR2: MDHEN and SYDVKM. The CDR3 contains 15 residues. Trimming removed 5 bases from V and 2 bases from J; junction bases left unmatched: 9. CDR3 DNA: TGTGCCAGCAGTGGTGGGACAGCGAATACCTACGAGCAGTACTTC. It translates to CASSGGTANTYEQYF.

This clonotype has a count of ten or more. The V gene is TRBV20-1, the J gene TRBJ2-2, with D possibly TRBD2 on 6 matching bases. The CDR3 contains 14 residues. The V end lost 1 base, the J end lost 3 bases, and 9 bases lay between the germline ends. Germline V lookup: CDR1 DFQATT, CDR2 SNEGSKA (reference sequence). CDR3 nucleotides: TGCAGTGCTAGAGTGGGGGGAGACACCGGGGAGCTGTTTTTT. This encodes CSARVGGDTGELFF.

The V and J genes are TRBV15 and TRBJ1-2, with a tentative D call TRBD1 (6 bases). V was clipped by 0 bases and J by 7 bases, with 15 bases between them. The CDR3 has 15 amino acids. The germline V gene encodes CDR1 LNHNV and CDR2 YYDKDF (reference sequence). CDR3 coding DNA: TGTGCCACCAGCAGAGATGGGCAGGGGATCGCTGGCTACACCTTC. Translated: CATSRDGQGIAGYTF.

V usage is TRBV6-5 and J usage is TRBJ2-2, with TRBD2 matching 14 bases. The germline V gene has CDR1 MNHEY and CDR2 SVGAGI. The V gene end was trimmed by 2 bases and the J gene end by 5 bases; junction bases not matched to a gene: 4. The CDR3 is 17 amino acids. CDR3 amino acids: CASSYGLAGGDTGELFF. In DNA, the CDR3 is TGTGCCAGCAGTTACGGACTAGCGGGAGGTGATACCGGGGAGCTGTTTTTT.

The DNA for the CDR3 is TGTGCCAGCAGCTCCGTCGGGGGGTGGGGAGATACGCAGTATTTT. Translation gives CASSSVGGWGDTQYF. The V and J genes are TRBV11-2 and TRBJ2-3; 7 bases are a match to TRBD2. After removal of 4 bases from V and 5 bases from J, the junction contained 9 bases not matched to a gene. CDR1 and CDR2 from the germline V gene are SGHAT and FQNNGV. The CDR3 has 15 amino acids.

The chain combines TRBV28 with TRBJ2-2, with 13 bases identical to TRBD2. The V gene's germline CDR1 is MDHEN and CDR2 SYDVKM. The CDR3 runs 18 residues. V was pared by 6 bases and J by 6 bases, with 13 bases of the junction left unmatched. The CDR3 bases are TGTGCCAGCAGCAACACCCCGGGACTAGCGGGATGGGCCGGGGAGCTGTTTTTT. Its translation: CASSNTPGLAGWAGELFF.

There are many counts of this clonotype. The chain links TRBV5-4 to TRBJ2-2; 12 bases fit TRBD2. Germline V gene sequence: CDR1 SGHNT, CDR2 YYREEE (reference sequence). Trimming cost V 4 bases and J 9 bases; bases outside gene matches: 7. The CDR3 sequence is 15 residues long. CDR3 sequence: CASSPGLAGLRELFF. The CDR3 region has the DNA TGTGCCAGCAGCCCAGGACTAGCGGGGCTAAGGGAGCTGTTTTTT.